The clone carrying this T cell receptor beta chain showed up just once. Its antigen is not known. Clones were read by immunoSEQ multiplex PCR, and TCRdb kept only the in-frame ones, dropping some. The sample has more than 30,000 clones; more than 80% are singletons. Germline loops: CDR1 LNHDA, CDR2 SQIVND (reference sequence). Trimming stripped 4 bases from V and 0 bases from J, with 6 bases between. The CDR3 consists of 13 residues. The data are from a study of radiotherapy plus CTLA-4 blockade in lung cancer. Study-wide results and caveats: Interferon-beta and early blood T cell clone dynamics reportedly predicted response best. Blood saw expansion of tumor-derived TCR clones after radiotherapy plus ipilimumab.

In chemo-refractory metastatic non-small-cell lung cancer, patients got ipilimumab CTLA-4 blockade together with focal radiation. This receptor was identified in a human donor with non-small cell lung cancer that progressed on radiotherapy plus ipilimumab. Sequencing used peripheral blood, obtained from a patient treated with radiotherapy plus ipilimumab. The chain has TRBV19 and TRBJ1-2; D remains ambiguous. The CDR3 spells CASSTSSNYGYTF. The CDR3 nucleotides are TGTGCCAGTAGTACCTCTTCTAACTATGGCTACACCTTC.